The present T cell receptor beta chain was sequenced within a study of OX40 agonist ivuxolimab in advanced cancers. Whole-study results and caveats: On average, a greater number of expanded clones characterised CD8+ T cells relative to CD4+.

This CDR3 region has 13 residues. Germline assignment: CDR1 SQVTM and CDR2 ANQGSEA. With 5 bases removed from V and 2 bases from J, the gap between germline ends came to 11 bases. The data were produced by immunoSEQ multiplex PCR, yet TCRdb's version contains in-frame clones alone and is incomplete. The repertoire includes about 82,000 clones, about 90% of them detected once, and about 0.72% sits in the top ten. Notes on this clone: The target antigen is unknown.

Anyone with autoimmune disease history or systemic immunosuppression was excluded. The specimen comprised CD4+ or CD8+ T cells sorted from blood, sampled in a trial of the OX40 agonist ivuxolimab. The clonotype originates from an adult with an advanced solid tumor such as melanoma, head and neck, liver or kidney cancer. The chain couples TRBV29-1 to TRBJ2-3; TRBD2 is a possible D gene (5 bases). The DNA of the CDR3 is TGCAGCGTTCGAGGGCGCAACACAGATACGCAGTATTTT. Translation gives CSVRGRNTDTQYF.